This paragraph reports one TCR beta chain. Its cognate antigen is unknown. The method was immunoSEQ multiplex PCR; TCRdb's version includes in-frame clones alone and lacks a portion of them. The sample lists about 120,000 clones, about 86% seen once, with less than 15% in the top ten. The sample comes from a study of T cell responses to AZD1222 COVID-19 vaccine. Overall study results and limits: Reportedly, close to half of spike-specific TCRs are directed against unmutated variant regions.

Sequenced material: peripheral blood, taken on day 0 of AZD1222 vaccination. This receptor was taken from an adult in good health.

The CDR3 reads CASSNYRVGEKLFF. The DNA for the CDR3 is TGTGCCAGCAGTAACTACAGGGTTGGTGAAAAACTGTTTTTT. This rearrangement joins TRBV6-5 to TRBJ1-4; TRBD1 might be the D (6 bases). The CDR3 length is 14 residues. CDR1 and CDR2 (germline): MNHEY, SVGAGI. Trimming took 5 bases from V and 7 from J, leaving 14 bases between them.